This is a list of T cell receptor beta chains from one sample in a study of cytomegalovirus exposure and HLA in healthy donors. TCRdb keeps only in-frame clones here, not all; method: immunoSEQ multiplex PCR. Of around 120,000 clones in the sample, roughly 80% are singletons; the top ten hold 3.4%. What was sequenced was PBMCs. These receptors came from a man under 40 in good health and CMV-seronegative. CDR3s include the opening cysteine and the closing phenylalanine or tryptophan. A D gene is named only where the DNA matches it firmly. A row's size may be missing; if present it is once, few, many or a size class.

V gene	clone size	D gene	J gene	CDR3 DNA	CDR3 protein
TRBV7-6	-	TRBD2	TRBJ2-1	TGTGCCAGCAGCCTCCGGACTAGCGGGGGGGATGAGCAGTTCTTC	CASSLRTSGGDEQFF
TRBV9	-	TRBD2	TRBJ2-3	TGTGCCAGCAGCTCCAAGCCGGGACTAGCAAGCACAGATACGCAGTATTTT	CASSSKPGLASTDTQYF
TRBV30	-	-	TRBJ1-2	TGTGCCTGGAGAACAGTGTTCTATGGCTACACCTTC	CAWRTVFYGYTF
TRBV28	-	TRBD1	TRBJ2-6	TGTGCCAGCAGTGGATCCGGGACAGGGAGGTTCTCTGGGGCCAACGTCCTGACTTTC	CASSGSGTGRFSGANVLTF
TRBV27	-	-	TRBJ2-7	TGTGCCAGCAGTTCAATCCCAGCCTACGAGCAGTACTTC	CASSSIPAYEQYF
TRBV28	once	TRBD2	TRBJ2-1	TGTGCCAGCAGCCAATTAGCGGGAGGAGCTAAAAAAGGTGAGCAGTTCTTC	CASSQLAGGAKKGEQFF
TRBV6-6	-	-	TRBJ1-3	TGTGCCAGCAGCCCGAGGTCTGGAAACACCATATATTTT	CASSPRSGNTIYF
TRBV28	-	-	TRBJ2-7	TGTGCCAGCAGTTCTTCCTACGAGCAGTACTTC	CASSSSYEQYF
TRBV7-6	-	-	TRBJ2-3	TGTGCCAGCCGACAGGCGGTATCTGGAGGCACAGATACGCAGTATTTT	CASRQAVSGGTDTQYF
TRBV2	-	-	TRBJ1-2	TGTGCCAGCAGTGAAGAAAGGGGATTTGGCTACACCTTC	CASSEERGFGYTF
TRBV5-1	few	-	TRBJ2-3	TGCGCCAGCAGCCCCGGCGGTAGCGGCACAGATACGCAGTATTTT	CASSPGGSGTDTQYF
TRBV2	-	TRBD2	TRBJ2-1	TGTGCCAGCAGTTTACAGGGCGGGAGGAATAGTAATGAGCAGTTCTTC	CASSLQGGRNSNEQFF
TRBV7-9	once	-	TRBJ2-2	TGTGCCAGCAGCCCGAGCCGCCCGGGCACCGGGGAGCTGTTTTTT	CASSPSRPGTGELFF
TRBV19	-	-	TRBJ1-5	TGTGCCAGTAGTATAGGACCAGGGAACAATCAGCCCCAGCATTTT	CASSIGPGNNQPQHF
TRBV30	-	-	TRBJ1-1	TGTGCCTGGACGCACGGGGGTTCTGAAGCTTTCTTT	CAWTHGGSEAFF
TRBV4-3	-	-	TRBJ2-1	TGCGCCAGCAGCCGCGGCAGGGCAAATGAGCAGTTCTTC	CASSRGRANEQFF
TRBV29-1	-	-	TRBJ1-1	TGCAGCGCCAGATTACAGGAGAACACTGAAGCTTTCTTT	CSARLQENTEAFF
TRBV11-2	-	TRBD1	TRBJ1-6	TGTGCCAGCAGCGAGGACAGGGCCTATAATTCACCCCTCCACTTT	CASSEDRAYNSPLHF
TRBV19	-	TRBD1	TRBJ2-7	TGTGCCAGTAGTATTCGAGGTGAGACAGGGCCCTACGAGCAGTACTTC	CASSIRGETGPYEQYF
TRBV7-2	-	-	TRBJ1-5	TGTGCCAGCAGCTTAGAGGCAGGTCTGTATCAGCCCCAGCATTTT	CASSLEAGLYQPQHF
TRBV7-9	-	-	TRBJ1-4	TGTGCCAGCAGCATGAGGGCTGAAAAACTGTTTTTT	CASSMRAEKLFF
TRBV5-1	-	TRBD1	TRBJ1-4	TGCGCCAGCAGCCCTACAGGGGGCAACGGAAAACTGTTTTTT	CASSPTGGNGKLFF
TRBV5-1	-	-	TRBJ2-5	TGCGCCAGCAGCTTGGCTACAGAAGAGACCCAGTACTTC	CASSLATEETQYF
TRBV5-4	-	-	TRBJ2-2	TGTGCCAGCAGCCATTACACCGGGGAGCTGTTTTTT	CASSHYTGELFF
TRBV6-5	-	-	TRBJ2-1	TGTGCCAGCAAGAAAGAGACAGGTGACTACAATGAGCAGTTCTTC	CASKKETGDYNEQFF
TRBV6-5	-	TRBD1	TRBJ2-7	TGTGCCAGCAGTTACACGACAGGGGGTTCCTACGAGCAGTACTTC	CASSYTTGGSYEQYF
TRBV7-8	-	TRBD1	TRBJ1-1	TGTGCCAGCAGCTTGAGGGGGCAGCGGAACACTGAAGCTTTCTTT	CASSLRGQRNTEAFF
TRBV18	-	-	TRBJ1-4	TGTGCCAGCTCACCAGGGCTCAATGAAAAACTGTTTTTT	CASSPGLNEKLFF
TRBV15	-	-	TRBJ2-7	TGTGCCACCAGCAGAGATGCGGGGGCGGGCTACGAGCAGTACTTC	CATSRDAGAGYEQYF
TRBV9	-	TRBD1	TRBJ1-1	TGTGCCAGCAGCGTAGGACAGGGACGGACTGAAGCTTTCTTT	CASSVGQGRTEAFF
TRBV4-3	once	TRBD1	TRBJ2-5	TGCGCCAGCAGCCAAGGACAGGGCAACCAAGAGACCCAGTACTTC	CASSQGQGNQETQYF
TRBV5-1	-	-	TRBJ2-3	TGCGCCAGCAGCTTGGGGACAGCTTCCTCTAGCACAGATACGCAGTATTTT	CASSLGTASSSTDTQYF
TRBV28	-	TRBD2	TRBJ2-7	TGTGCCAGCAGTTTTCGTCTAGCGGGCCCCTACGAGCAGTACTTC	CASSFRLAGPYEQYF
TRBV19	-	TRBD1	TRBJ1-5	TGTGCCAGTAGTATGGGGACAGGGAATAGCAATCAGCCCCAGCATTTT	CASSMGTGNSNQPQHF
TRBV2	-	-	TRBJ2-7	TGTGCCAGCACCGATCGGGGTTTCTCCTACGAGCAGTACTTC	CASTDRGFSYEQYF
TRBV19	-	-	TRBJ1-4	TGTGCCAGTAGTATTGAGAGTCAGAGGAATGAAAAACTGTTTTTT	CASSIESQRNEKLFF
TRBV6-6	-	TRBD1	TRBJ2-7	TGTGCCAGCAGGCGGGACAGGAGCTCCTACGAGCAGTACTTC	CASRRDRSSYEQYF
TRBV4-1	-	-	TRBJ1-2	TGCGCCAGCAGCGTCCCAGGCTATGGCTACACCTTC	CASSVPGYGYTF
TRBV15	-	TRBD1	TRBJ1-4	TGTGCCACCAGCAGGGTGACAGGGTTGACTGAAAAACTGTTTTTT	CATSRVTGLTEKLFF
TRBV27	-	TRBD2	TRBJ2-2	TGTGCCAGCAGTTTTAGGACTAGCGGGGGGGGGCAAAACGGGGAGCTGTTTTTT	CASSFRTSGGGQNGELFF
TRBV2	-	-	TRBJ1-2	TGTGCCAGCAGTGAGCAGGTTAACTATGGCTACACCTTC	CASSEQVNYGYTF
TRBV27	-	TRBD2	TRBJ2-1	TGTGCCAGCAGTCGGGTAACTAGCGGGGGTGATGAGCAGTTCTTC	CASSRVTSGGDEQFF
TRBV5-8	-	TRBD1	TRBJ2-3	TGTGCCAGCAGCTATTACAGGGGGGCCCGCACAGATACGCAGTATTTT	CASSYYRGARTDTQYF
TRBV15	-	-	TRBJ2-1	TGTGCCACCAGCAGAGAGAAAGCAGGGGGGATCTACAATGAGCAGTTCTTC	CATSREKAGGIYNEQFF
TRBV5-5	-	-	TRBJ1-1	TGTGCCAGCAGCTTACAGAGCATGAACACTGAAGCTTTCTTT	CASSLQSMNTEAFF
TRBV6-1	-	-	TRBJ2-7	TGTGCCAGCAGTCCCGGGACTTCGGGGGAGCAGTACTTC	CASSPGTSGEQYF
TRBV15	-	-	TRBJ2-7	TGTGCCACCAGCGCGGGACAGCAGACCGAGCAGTACTTC	CATSAGQQTEQYF
TRBV10-3	-	-	TRBJ2-3	TGTGCCATCAGTGAGTCGCGAGATACGCAGTATTTT	CAISESRDTQYF
TRBV7-6	-	TRBD2	TRBJ2-3	TGTGCCAGCAGCCCGCGTCACGGACTAGCGGGGGGGCAGGGAAAAGATACGCAGTATTTT	CASSPRHGLAGGQGKDTQYF
TRBV2	-	-	TRBJ2-2	TGTGCCAGCAGTCTTTGGGAGAGCCCCGGGGAGCTGTTTTTT	CASSLWESPGELFF
TRBV6-5	once	TRBD1	TRBJ2-7	TGTGCCAGCAGAATGACAGGGGATTCCTACGAGCAGTACTTC	CASRMTGDSYEQYF
TRBV6-5	-	TRBD2	TRBJ2-1	TGTGCCAGCCGACTAGCGGGGGGACACAATGAGCAGTTCTTC	CASRLAGGHNEQFF
TRBV4-2	-	TRBD1	TRBJ2-7	TGTGCCAGCAGCCAAGAAGAGACAGGGGTCCACGAGCAGTACTTC	CASSQEETGVHEQYF
TRBV7-2	-	-	TRBJ1-1	TGTGCCAGCAGCTTAGCGGGGGCTAGGGCTGAAGCTTTCTTT	CASSLAGARAEAFF
TRBV7-9	-	-	TRBJ1-1	TGTGCCAGCAGCTTAGCGCTACCGAACACTGAAGCTTTCTTT	CASSLALPNTEAFF
TRBV19	-	TRBD1	TRBJ2-7	TGTGCCAGTAGTATGGACAGGATCTCCTCCTACGAGCAGTACTTC	CASSMDRISSYEQYF
TRBV19	-	TRBD2	TRBJ2-2	TGTGCCAGTAATCGGCGGGAGGGAAAAACCGGGGAGCTGTTTTTT	CASNRREGKTGELFF
TRBV29-1	-	-	TRBJ2-5	TGCAGCGCCGGGACGGACGGGGGGACCCAGTACTTC	CSAGTDGGTQYF